The T cell receptor (beta chain) under discussion was sequenced for a study of blood T cell repertoires in COVID-19. Overall study: The United States, Italy and Spain provided the acute and convalescent COVID-19 samples. The cDNA or gDNA used as material had been derived from T cells, B-cell-depleted T cells, or PBMCs.

The CDR3 covers 12 residues. With 5 bases removed from V and 1 base from J, the gap between germline ends came to 8 bases. CDR1 is SQVTM and CDR2 is ANQGSEA in the germline V gene. In the study's own analysis: Researchers report that nucleated cell counts were estimated from reference gene primer amplification. Libraries were prepared by immunoSEQ multiplex PCR; TCRdb keeps only in-frame clonotypes and omits some of them. V, J and clone size are those of that table, while D and trimming were read from the DNA. The sample includes approximately 94,000 clones, about 89% seen only once; the top ten take under 5%.

The chain employs TRBV29-1 and TRBJ1-1; D is ambiguous. The TCR comes from a woman between 45 and 60 years old in a cohort sampled during active COVID-19. Sequenced material: peripheral blood. The CDR3 loop reads CSVSLRNTEAFF. The CDR3 nucleotides are TGCAGCGTTAGCCTGAGGAACACTGAAGCTTTCTTT.